This entry concerns a single TCR beta chain. The assay was immunoSEQ multiplex PCR, and TCRdb's table has in-frame clones only and misses some. Of roughly 100,000 clones in the sample, roughly 84% are singletons; the top ten hold 12% to 15%. This sample was included in a study of T cell responses to AZD1222 COVID-19 vaccine. The germline CDR1 and CDR2 sequences are SGHRS and YFSETQ. This CDR3 contains 16 residues. J gave up 1 base and V 0 bases, and 2 bases lay outside the gene matches. Sequences were derived from peripheral blood, sampled 28 days after the second AZD1222 dose. This clonotype was obtained from an adult who received the AZD1222 COVID-19 vaccine. V and J are TRBV5-1 and TRBJ2-3; 10 nucleotides agree with TRBD2. CDR3 sequence: CASSLVGTSGTDTQYF. The CDR3 DNA sequence: TGCGCCAGCAGCTTGGTGGGGACTAGCGGCACAGATACGCAGTATTTT.